The present entry profiles one T cell receptor (beta chain) with its context. No antigen is known for it. Repertoires were generated with immunoSEQ multiplex PCR, while TCRdb's copy carries only in-frame clones and drops some. The table includes roughly 79,000 clones, under 95% detected once. This sample stems from a study of OX40 agonist ivuxolimab in advanced cancers. Overall study: A male proportion of 82.7% was recorded, with mean age around 62 years and range roughly 20 to 90. Study outcomes and limitations: CD8+ T cells showed, on average, more clonal expansion than CD4+ cells. Clonal expansion was among the lowest in partial responders at 0.1-3.0 mg/kg, especially CD8+.

This CDR3 is built from 11 residues. The V gene lost 6 bases and the J gene lost 7 bases, with 9 bases spanning the gap. The V gene's germline CDR1 is SNHLY and CDR2 FYNNEI. The chain carries TRBV2 and TRBJ1-1, with D uncertain. This TCR was recovered from an adult with an advanced solid tumor such as melanoma, head and neck, liver or kidney cancer. Sample: CD4+ or CD8+ T cells sorted from blood, taken in a trial of the OX40 agonist ivuxolimab. The CDR3 is CASSIVGEAFF. CDR3 DNA sequence: TGTGCCAGCAGCATCGTCGGTGAAGCTTTCTTT.